This T cell receptor beta chain emerged from a study of T cells in localized non-small cell lung cancer. The method was immunoSEQ multiplex PCR; TCRdb's version includes in-frame clones alone and lacks a portion of them. The sample records approximately 2,500 clones, roughly 25% being singletons. Germline CDR1 and CDR2: SGDLS and YYNGEE. Trimming cost V 3 bases and J 4 bases; bases outside gene matches: 3. The CDR3 totals 14 residues. The clonotype comes from a woman aged 40-69 years with stage I lung adenocarcinoma. The V and J genes are TRBV9 and TRBJ1-4, with 7 nucleotides matching TRBD1. The specimen comprised lung tumor tissue, sampled before any cancer treatment. CDR3 in DNA: TGTGCCAGCAGCGCGGGACAGTATAATGAAAAACTGTTTTTT. This encodes CASSAGQYNEKLFF.